A selection of T cell receptor beta chains follows, all from one sample in a study of blood T cell repertoires in COVID-19. Profiling relied on immunoSEQ multiplex PCR, and the TCRdb table lists in-frame clones only, not all of them. The sample has fewer than 300,000 clones; roughly 85% are singletons. The sample taken for sequencing was peripheral blood. These receptors came from a woman between 45 and 60 years old who had recovered from COVID-19. CDR3s include the opening cysteine and the closing phenylalanine or tryptophan. D genes are given only for firm matches. The size field is filled for only some rows; it gives once, few, many or a size class.

d_gene	abundance	j_gene	v_gene	CDR3aa	CDR3nt
-	-	TRBJ1-1	TRBV19	CASTTGRAGENEAFF	TGTGCCAGTACCACGGGACGGGCAGGGGAAAATGAAGCTTTCTTT
TRBD1	-	TRBJ1-4	TRBV5-1	CASSQGTGSNEKLFF	TGCGCCAGCAGCCAGGGGACAGGGTCTAATGAAAAACTGTTTTTT
-	-	TRBJ1-2	TRBV5-8	CASSFLVGGQYGYTF	TGTGCCAGCAGCTTTTTGGTCGGGGGGCAATATGGCTACACCTTC
-	-	TRBJ2-7	TRBV5-1	CASSFSARDYEQYF	TGCGCCAGCAGCTTCTCCGCACGAGACTACGAGCAGTACTTC
TRBD1	-	TRBJ1-2	TRBV3-1/TRBV3-2	CASSDGQGFGYTF	TGTGCCAGCAGCGACGGACAGGGGTTTGGCTACACCTTC
TRBD1	-	TRBJ2-1	TRBV9	CASSPTGESNNEQFF	TGTGCCAGCAGCCCAACAGGGGAATCAAACAATGAGCAGTTCTTC
-	-	TRBJ1-1	TRBV27	CASSSRQAGGTEAFF	TGTGCCAGCAGTTCAAGACAGGCGGGGGGTACTGAAGCTTTCTTT
TRBD2	-	TRBJ2-3	TRBV14	CASSRGLAGGGTDTQYF	TGTGCCAGCAGCCGCGGACTAGCGGGAGGGGGCACAGATACGCAGTATTTT
-	-	TRBJ2-1	TRBV15	CATSEVNEQFF	TGTGCCACTTCGGAGGTCAATGAGCAGTTCTTC
TRBD1	-	TRBJ2-5	TRBV10-3	CAISVGGTGATETQYF	TGTGCCATCAGTGTAGGAGGGACAGGGGCTACAGAGACCCAGTACTTC
-	few	TRBJ2-7	TRBV4-1	CASSQSQGIYEQYF	TGCGCCAGCAGCCAATCACAGGGAATCTACGAGCAGTACTTC
TRBD1	-	TRBJ1-2	TRBV9	CASSATGTGFSGYTF	TGTGCCAGCAGCGCAACCGGGACAGGGTTTAGTGGCTACACCTTC
TRBD1	-	TRBJ1-2	TRBV10-3	CAISGPDRVYGYTF	TGTGCCATCAGTGGCCCAGACAGGGTCTATGGCTACACCTTC
TRBD2	-	TRBJ2-3	TRBV6-2/TRBV6-3	CASSYGLAGGPGTDTQYF	TGTGCCAGCAGTTACGGACTAGCGGGAGGGCCCGGCACAGATACGCAGTATTTT
-	-	TRBJ1-1	TRBV28	CASSRRLNTEAFF	TGTGCCAGCAGTCGGCGGTTGAACACTGAAGCTTTCTTT
-	-	TRBJ2-2	TRBV7-9	CASITVPNTGELFF	TGTGCCAGCATAACAGTCCCGAACACCGGGGAGCTGTTTTTT
-	once	TRBJ1-5	TRBV30	CAWSRGTGQPQHF	TGTGCCTGGAGTCGTGGTACAGGTCAGCCCCAGCATTTT
-	many	TRBJ2-2	TRBV21-1	CASSKAGGYANTGELFF	TGTGCCAGCAGCAAAGCCGGGGGTTACGCGAACACCGGGGAGCTGTTTTTT
TRBD2	-	TRBJ2-1	TRBV7-2	CASSPIGTSGAAYNEQFF	TGTGCCAGCAGCCCGATTGGGACTAGCGGGGCGGCCTACAATGAGCAGTTCTTC
-	-	TRBJ2-3	TRBV6-2/TRBV6-3	CASSYPKGAPSVSTDTQYF	TGTGCCAGCAGTTACCCGAAGGGAGCACCAAGTGTTAGCACAGATACGCAGTATTTT
-	-	TRBJ1-1	TRBV19	CASSIGTGNTEAFF	TGTGCCAGTAGTATAGGAACAGGGAACACTGAAGCTTTCTTT
-	-	TRBJ1-4	TRBV9	CASSERVFNEKLFF	TGTGCCAGCAGCGAGCGGGTCTTTAATGAAAAACTGTTTTTT
-	once	TRBJ2-7	TRBV21-1	CASTKTRGQGPRALHLAHSYEQYF	TGTGCCAGCACCAAAACCCGGGGACAGGGGCCCAGAGCACTCCATTTGGCACACTCCTACGAGCAGTACTTC
-	-	TRBJ1-6	TRBV6-5	CASGESSYNSPLHF	TGTGCCAGCGGGGAGAGCTCCTATAATTCACCCCTCCACTTT
-	-	TRBJ1-2	TRBV29-1	CSVEVRERYTF	TGCAGCGTTGAAGTTCGGGAGCGCTACACCTTC
TRBD1	-	TRBJ2-4	TRBV7-2	CASSLGDSPYKNIQYF	TGTGCCAGCAGCTTAGGGGACAGCCCCTACAAAAACATTCAGTACTTC
TRBD1	-	TRBJ1-5	TRBV6-2/TRBV6-3	CASSSVRGLYQPQHF	TGTGCCAGCAGTTCTGTCAGGGGGCTTTATCAGCCCCAGCATTTT